This T cell receptor (beta chain) derives from a study of blood T cell repertoires in COVID-19 (TCRdb year 2020). Background for the entire study: The collaborator samples originated in the United States, Italy and Spain and spanned the acute and convalescent phases of COVID-19. The material from the prospective study consisted of cDNA or gDNA derived from T cells, B-cell-depleted T cells, or PBMCs. Subjects who had been exposed to COVID-19, were actively infected with it, or had recovered from it provided the deeply sampled blood TCRbeta repertoires that made up the dataset. The repertoires were released in a freely available public database intended as a resource for research on the immune response to SARS-CoV-2. Samples were obtained from the ongoing ImmuneRACE study (first 160 participants) and from roughly 1,300 subjects provided by 6 global collaborators. Nearly every sample came with metadata listing a de-identified subject ID, COVID-19 status, age in years and sex. Where available, HLA class I and class II types were obtained from metadata supplied by the sample provider rather than from assay-based typing.

One collaborating source in Seattle enrolled patients during active infection and followed them longitudinally through the course of disease. Collaborating institutions collected whole blood in K2EDTA tubes following their own protocols. For TCRbeta analysis, collaborators shipped samples in one of three forms: frozen whole blood, isolated PBMCs, or DNA extracted from either of those sample types. Concerning this clone itself: Which antigen it targets is not known. Mismatch with germline at one junction end may stem from a read error.

TCRbeta CDR3 regions were amplified from genomic DNA by means of the immunoSEQ Assay, a bias-controlled multiplex PCR. As for the authors' bioinformatics: The number of nucleated cells in each sample was estimated from the amplification of reference gene primers within the assay. To quantify the absolute abundance of each unique TCRbeta CDR3 rearrangement, sequence reads were collapsed and filtered. For each sample, productive Simpson clonality was calculated by taking the square root of Simpson's diversity index across productive rearrangements. Not all clones reach the TCRdb copy of this immuneACCESS table, which keeps in-frame sequences only. Checked studies attribute under half of the gap to unresolved V genes and leave the rest unexplained. V, J and clone size are those of that table, while D and trimming were read from the DNA. The sample records approximately 210,000 clones, roughly 94% of which are singletons. The ten top clones hold 0.7% to 0.8% of the sample.

From cysteine to phenylalanine, the CDR3 is 14 amino acids long. Only CDR3 DNA remains: 42 bases, in frame from the first base. CDR1 SGHTA and CDR2 FQGNSA are derived from the germline V gene. Findings and caveats that apply to the study as a whole: The amount of clinical and demographic metadata varied by source and participant and was provided uncurated.

Recombination connected TRBV7-2 to TRBJ2-5, with 13 bases in between that match TRBD2. The TCR sequence derives from a man aged 25-40 years with COVID-19, enrolled during active disease. The sample consisted of peripheral blood. Here is the DNA: TGTGCCAGCAGCTTCCGTTCACTAGCGGGGGGGCTCAACTTC. The encoded protein is CASSFRSLAGGLNF.